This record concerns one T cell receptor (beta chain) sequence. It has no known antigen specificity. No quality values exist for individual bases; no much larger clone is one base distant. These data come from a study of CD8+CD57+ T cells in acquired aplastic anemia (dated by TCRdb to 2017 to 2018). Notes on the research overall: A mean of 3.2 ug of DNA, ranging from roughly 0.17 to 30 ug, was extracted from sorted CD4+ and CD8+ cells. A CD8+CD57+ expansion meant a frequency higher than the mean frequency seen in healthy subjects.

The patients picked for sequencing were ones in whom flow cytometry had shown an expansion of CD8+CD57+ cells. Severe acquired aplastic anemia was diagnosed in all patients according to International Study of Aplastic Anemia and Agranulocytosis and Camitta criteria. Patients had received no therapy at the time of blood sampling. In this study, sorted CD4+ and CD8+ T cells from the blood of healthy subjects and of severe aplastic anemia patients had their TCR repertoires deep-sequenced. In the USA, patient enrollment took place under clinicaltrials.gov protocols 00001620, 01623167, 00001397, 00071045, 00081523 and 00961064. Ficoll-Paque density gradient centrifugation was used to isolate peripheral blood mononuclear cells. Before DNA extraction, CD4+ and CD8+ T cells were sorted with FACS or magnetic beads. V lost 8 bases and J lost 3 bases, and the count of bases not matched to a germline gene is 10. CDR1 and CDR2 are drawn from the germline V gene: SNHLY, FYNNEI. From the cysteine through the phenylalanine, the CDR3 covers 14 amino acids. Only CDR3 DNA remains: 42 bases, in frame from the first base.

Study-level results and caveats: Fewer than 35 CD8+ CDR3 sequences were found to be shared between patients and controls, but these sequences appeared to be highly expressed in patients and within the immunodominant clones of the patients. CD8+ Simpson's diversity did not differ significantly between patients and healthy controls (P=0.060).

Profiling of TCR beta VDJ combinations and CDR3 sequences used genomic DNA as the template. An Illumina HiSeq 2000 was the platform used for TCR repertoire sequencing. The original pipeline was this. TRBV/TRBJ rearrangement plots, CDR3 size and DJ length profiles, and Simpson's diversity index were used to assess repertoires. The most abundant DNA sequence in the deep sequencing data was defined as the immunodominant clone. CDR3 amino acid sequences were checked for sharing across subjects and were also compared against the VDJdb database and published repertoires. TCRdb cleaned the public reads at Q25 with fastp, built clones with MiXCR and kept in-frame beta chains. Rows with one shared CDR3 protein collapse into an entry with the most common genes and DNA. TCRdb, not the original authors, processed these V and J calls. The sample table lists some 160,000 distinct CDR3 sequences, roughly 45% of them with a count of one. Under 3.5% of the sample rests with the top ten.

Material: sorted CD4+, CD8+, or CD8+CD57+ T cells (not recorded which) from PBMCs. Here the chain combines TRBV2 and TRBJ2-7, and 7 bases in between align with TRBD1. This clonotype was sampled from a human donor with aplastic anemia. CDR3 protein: CASHIRTGNYEQYF. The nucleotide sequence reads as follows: TGTGCCAGCCACATCCGGACAGGAAACTACGAGCAGTACTTC.